This T cell receptor beta chain was retrieved from a study of cytomegalovirus exposure and HLA in healthy donors. Whole-study results and caveats: Presence/absence analyses took donor sequencing depth as roughly uniform. The authors enumerated roughly 180 TCR beta chains as linked to cytomegalovirus.

The V and J ends lost 5 bases and 2 bases, in that order; junction bases with no gene match: 11. The CDR3 length is 16 residues. Germline loops: CDR1 SGHAT, CDR2 FQNNGV. With respect to this clone: What it binds is unknown.

A multiplex PCR was run with 60 Vbeta primers and 13 Jbeta primers. Data came from immunoSEQ multiplex PCR; TCRdb stores just in-frame clones and leaves some out. The data hold about 130,000 clones, with around three quarters observed a single time. This TCR was recovered from a woman aged 55-70 years in good health and CMV-seropositive. The V and J genes are TRBV11-2 and TRBJ2-5, with 7 bases that match TRBD1. The sample comprised PBMCs. The CDR3 nucleotides are TGTGCCAGCAGCCTCCGCGCCGAGGGACAGCAAGAGACCCAGTACTTC. This codes for CASSLRAEGQQETQYF.